The 14 T cell receptor beta chains listed next were all sequenced from one sample in a study of T cell repertoires in cytomegalovirus infection. Their antigens remain unidentified. Using its own MiXCR run on the reads, TCRdb lists one record per CDR3 protein. The profile covers around 750,000 distinct CDR3 sequences, with approximately 32% appearing a single time and 9.5% to 15% taken by the ten largest. Sequencing used cultured CD8+ T cells from PBMCs, obtained from culture after CMV antigen stimulation. The origin of the receptors is a human donor in good health (CMV status not recorded). Some clones in this sample may be carry-over from other donors' samples.

Many counts were recorded for this clonotype. The V and J genes are TRBV7-2 and TRBJ1-2, with D uncertain. The CDR3 spans 11 residues. Germline V lookup: CDR1 SGHTA, CDR2 FQGNSA. Trimming pared 5 bases from V and 4 bases from J, leaving 5 bases between. CDR3 region: CASSPAYGYTF. The CDR3 DNA is TGTGCCAGCAGCCCAGCCTATGGCTACACCTTC. The entire variable domain, with the rest obtained from reference TRBV7-2 and TRBJ1-2, is as follows: GAGVSQSPSNKVTEKGKDVELRCDPISGHTALYWYRQSLGQGLEFLIYFQGNSAPDKSGLPSDRFSAERTGGSVSTLTIQRTQQEDSAVYLCASSPAYGYTFGSGTRLTVV.

This clonotype came up a few times. The chain uses TRBV9 and TRBJ1-1; TRBD1 matches 7 bases. The CDR3 has 15 amino acids. Per the germline V gene, CDR1 is SGDLS and CDR2 is YYNGEE. The junction had 10 bases not matched to a gene; V was cut back by 4 bases and J by 4 bases. The CDR3 sequence: CASSPGGGSGTEAFF. The CDR3 nucleotides read TGTGCCAGCAGCCCAGGGGGGGGCTCAGGCACTGAAGCTTTCTTT.

With regard to this clonotype: Mismatch with germline at one junction end may stem from a read error. The chain carries TRBV7-4 and TRBJ1-5, with a tentative D call TRBD1 (6 bases). Germline-derived CDR1 and CDR2 are SGHVT and SQSDAQ. This CDR3 contains 14 residues. The CDR3 here is CTSSSTGANQPQHF. The CDR3 DNA is TGTACCAGCAGCTCGACAGGTGCCAATCAGCCCCAGCATTTT.

The chain uses TRBV27 and TRBJ2-5; 12 nucleotides match TRBD2. The CDR3 extends over 17 amino acids. Germline loops: CDR1 MNHEY, CDR2 SMNVEV (reference sequence). V was clipped by 5 bases and J by 5 bases; unmatched bases: 12. The chain's CDR3 is CASSIGLAGTSRETQYF. The CDR3 DNA reads as TGTGCCAGCAGTATCGGACTAGCGGGAACAAGTCGGGAGACCCAGTACTTC.

This chain uses TRBV6-2 or TRBV6-3 with TRBJ2-7; 10 positions match TRBD2. This CDR3 region has 14 residues. J lost 0 bases, V lost 9 bases, and 5 bases had no gene match. Looked up from germline, CDR1 is MNHEY and CDR2 is SVGEGT. The CDR3 sequence: CARLAGTRSYEQYV. The CDR3 DNA is TGTGCCAGACTAGCGGGGACCCGCTCCTACGAGCAGTACGTC.

This clonotype has a handful of counts. The genes are TRBV7-9 and TRBJ2-7; 7 bases are shared with TRBD1. CDR1 and CDR2 (germline): SEHNR, FQNEAQ (reference sequence). J lost 5 bases, V lost 5 bases, and 9 bases had no gene match. The CDR3 contains 14 residues. CDR3 sequence reads: CASSPRQGMNEQYF. As DNA, the CDR3 is TGTGCCAGCAGCCCACGACAGGGCATGAACGAGCAGTACTTC.

This clonotype has a single count. The junction departs from the called germline gene at one end, perhaps through a read error. The chain carries TRBV28 and TRBJ2-1; no definite D call. Germline CDR1 reads MDHEN; CDR2 reads SYDVKM. The CDR3 runs to 13 residues. The CDR3 coding sequence is TGTGCCAGCAGTTTTGTAACCTACAATGAGCAGATCTTC. Encoded protein: CASSFVTYNEQIF.

This clonotype appeared a few times. Germline and junction disagree at one end, which may indicate a read error. V usage is TRBV5-1 and J usage is TRBJ2-7; D is perhaps TRBD1 (6 bases). Per germline, CDR1 SGHRS and CDR2 YFSETQ. The length of the CDR3 is 14 residues. CDR3 region: CASSFGTLTYEQYF. The CDR3 nucleotides read TGTGCCAGCAGCTTCGGGACACTGACCTACGAGCAGTACTTC.

The V call is TRBV11-2, the J call TRBJ2-5; D is uncertain. The CDR3 is made up of 12 amino acids. The germline V gene encodes CDR1 SGHAT and CDR2 FQNNGV. V was cut by 5 bases and J by 5 bases, with 9 bases left in between. The CDR3 is CASSKVRETQYF. DNA of the CDR3: TGTGCCAGCAGCAAGGTTCGGGAGACCCAGTACTTC.

This chain joins TRBV19 and TRBJ1-5; the D is unclear. Trimming removed 3 bases at V and 5 bases at J, with 11 bases between. The germline V gene encodes CDR1 LNHDA and CDR2 SQIVND (reference sequence). The CDR3 contains 14 residues. The CDR3 DNA reads as TGTGCCAGTAGTATCCCTAAGGTGGATCAGCCCCAGCATTTT. Translated, it gives CASSIPKVDQPQHF.

V gene TRBV6-6 combines with J gene TRBJ2-2; 10 nucleotides line up with TRBD2. The germline V gene encodes CDR1 MNHNY and CDR2 SVGAGI (reference sequence). The CDR3 has 18 residues. Unmatched junction bases numbered 11, after V lost 0 bases and J lost 7 bases. The CDR3 reads CASSYSERGGDFFGELFF. In nucleotides, the CDR3 is TGTGCCAGCAGTTACTCAGAGCGGGGGGGCGACTTTTTCGGGGAGCTGTTTTTT.

As concerns this clonotype: This may arise from a read error, as a much more abundant clone is one base away. The chain uses TRBV7-2 and TRBJ2-5; D might be TRBD2 (6 bases). This CDR3 contains 14 residues. Germline values: CDR1 SGHTA, CDR2 FQGNSA. CDR3 amino acids: CASSSALVRETRYF. The CDR3 region has the DNA TGTGCCAGCAGCTCTGCACTAGTCCGGGAGACCCGGTACTTC.

Concerning this clonotype: At one of its ends the junction is not consistent with the germline gene, which may arise from a read error. The chain employs TRBV7-6 and TRBJ1-1, with TRBD1 matching 7 bases. CDR1 SGHVS and CDR2 FNYEAQ come from the germline V gene. This CDR3 region has 14 residues. The CDR3 reads CASSPQGRRTEAFF. The CDR3 region has the DNA TGTGCTAGCAGCCCACAGGGGAGGAGGACTGAAGCTTTCTTT.

The CDR3 is CASGKQGHGYTF. The CDR3 DNA sequence: TGTGCTAGTGGTAAGCAGGGTCATGGCTACACCTTC. This sequence joins TRBV12-5 and TRBJ1-2, with a possible D match to TRBD1 (5 bases). Germline loops: CDR1 LGHNT, CDR2 FRNRAP. V lost 5 bases to trimming and J lost 6 bases, with 10 bases between them. This CDR3 is built from 12 residues.